Reported below is one T cell receptor beta chain. Its antigen is still unknown. The CDR3 is cut off 3 residues early in the read; its end comes from the germline J gene. The germline CDR1 and CDR2 sequences are SGHNT and YENEEA. This CDR3 contains 12 residues. These data originate in a study of T cells in women clearing cervical HPV infection. Background on the study: Only a few women had HLA typing results available. Broader study findings: CIN3+ cases had significantly higher TCR richness than controls; evenness did not differ.

TCRdb's table, derived via immunoSEQ multiplex PCR, lists solely in-frame clones and lacks some. The table lists about 33,000 clones. The chain is built from TRBV11-3 and TRBJ2-2; maybe TRBD1 (6 bases). This TCR was sampled from a woman aged 18 to 75 with a cervical HPV16 infection that either progressed to CIN3+ or cleared (not recorded which). Sequencing input: blood buffy coat. CDR3 sequence: CAPGVGNEKLFF. The sequenced CDR3 bases are TGTGCCCCAGGGGTCGGTAATGAAAAG.